This T cell receptor beta chain was documented in a study of blood T cell repertoires in COVID-19. The authors' processing: Reference gene primers were amplified, and this amplification served to estimate nucleated cell counts. Sequencing used immunoSEQ multiplex PCR; TCRdb keeps in-frame clones, though not all of them. Clone size and V and J calls were adopted from that table, with D and trimming inferred from the DNA. The sample lists 180,000 or so clones; roughly 82% were seen once. Everyone who took part was about 18 to 89 years old, and they came from about 25 US areas. The study counted Cohort 3 donors as recovered given two negative PCRs, clearance, or symptom resolution. Germline V gene lookup returns CDR1 MNHEY and CDR2 SMNVEV (reference sequence). This CDR3 is 14 amino acids long. The J segment lost 4 bases and the V segment lost 5 bases, leaving 8 bases of the junction unmatched.

The chain uses TRBV27 and TRBJ2-7, with 7 bases identical to TRBD1. The source of this sequence is a man aged 50-59 years who had recovered from COVID-19. Sequencing input: PBMCs or T cells enriched from blood (not recorded which). Here the CDR3 DNA reads TGTGCCAGCAGTGCAACGACAGGGAGATACGAGCAGTACTTC. It translates to CASSATTGRYEQYF.